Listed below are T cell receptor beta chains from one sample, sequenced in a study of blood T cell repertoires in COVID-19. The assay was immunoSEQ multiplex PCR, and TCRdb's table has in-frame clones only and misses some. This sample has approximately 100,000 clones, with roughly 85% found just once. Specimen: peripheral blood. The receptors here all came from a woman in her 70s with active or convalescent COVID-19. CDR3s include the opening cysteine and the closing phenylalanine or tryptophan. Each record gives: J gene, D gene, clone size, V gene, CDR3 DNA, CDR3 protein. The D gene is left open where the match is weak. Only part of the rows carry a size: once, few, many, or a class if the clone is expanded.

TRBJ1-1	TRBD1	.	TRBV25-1	TGTGCCAGCAGTGTAGGACAGGAGGGCACTGAAGCTTTCTTT	CASSVGQEGTEAFF
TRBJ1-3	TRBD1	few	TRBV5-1	TGCGCCAGCAGCTTGTCAGGGACAGGGGACACCATATATTTT	CASSLSGTGDTIYF
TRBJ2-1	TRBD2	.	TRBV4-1	TGCGCCAGCAGCCAGGTAGCGGGAGGGCCTCCGTTCTTC	CASSQVAGGPPFF
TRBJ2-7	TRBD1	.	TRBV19	TGTGCCAGTAGGCGTGGGACAGGGGATGCCCACGAGCAGTACTTC	CASRRGTGDAHEQYF
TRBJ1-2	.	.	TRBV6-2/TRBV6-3	TGTGCCAGCAGTTCCCAGGGTTATGGCTACACCTTC	CASSSQGYGYTF
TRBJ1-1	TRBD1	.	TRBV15	TGTGCCACCAGCAGAGGTGGGACAGGGAGAACTGAAGCTTTCTTT	CATSRGGTGRTEAFF
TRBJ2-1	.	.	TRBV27	TGTGCCAGCAGTTTACTAGCTAGCACAAATTACAATGAGCAGTTCTTC	CASSLLASTNYNEQFF
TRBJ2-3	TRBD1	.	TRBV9	TGTGCCAGCTCCTCCTGGGCTGGACAGGGATCAGATACGCAGTATTTT	CASSSWAGQGSDTQYF
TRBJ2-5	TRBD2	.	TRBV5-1	TGCGCCAGCAGTCGCAACCCGACTAGCGGGAGGTTACTCGACGAAGAGACCCAGTACTTC	CASSRNPTSGRLLDEETQYF
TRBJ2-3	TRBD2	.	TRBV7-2	TGTGCCAGCAGCTTAGATCAAGCGGGGGGTGCAGATACGCAGTATTTT	CASSLDQAGGADTQYF
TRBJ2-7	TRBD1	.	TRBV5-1	TGCGCCAGCAGCCCAACGGGGACAGGGGGCAACTACGAGCAGTACTTC	CASSPTGTGGNYEQYF
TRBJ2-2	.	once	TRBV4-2	TGTGCCAGCAGCCACCCGGGACAAGACACCGGGGAGCTGTTTTTT	CASSHPGQDTGELFF
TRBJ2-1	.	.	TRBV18	TGTGCCAGCTCACCAACTAGTGGCTCCTACAATGAGCAGTTCTTC	CASSPTSGSYNEQFF
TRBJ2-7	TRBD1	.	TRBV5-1	TGCGCCAGCAGCTTGGGGCAGGGGGCTTCCTACGAGCAGTACTTC	CASSLGQGASYEQYF
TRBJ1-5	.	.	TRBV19	TGTGCCAGTAGTATAGCCAGGGGTGAGAATCAGCCCCAGCATTTT	CASSIARGENQPQHF
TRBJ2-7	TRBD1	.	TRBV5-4	TGTGCCAGCAGCTTGAAGGGGACAGGAAAGTACGAGCAGTACTTC	CASSLKGTGKYEQYF
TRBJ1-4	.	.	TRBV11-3	TGTGCCAGCAGCTTAGATGAGGGAGGTGAAAAACTGTTTTTT	CASSLDEGGEKLFF